The present entry profiles one T cell receptor (beta chain) with its context. With 4 bases removed from V and 1 base from J, the gap between germline ends came to 5 bases. This CDR3 contains 13 residues. CDR1 and CDR2 from the germline V gene are MGHRA and YSYEKL. This record belongs to a study of blood T cell repertoires in COVID-19. Study background: Sites in the United States, Italy and Spain provided acute and convalescent COVID-19 samples.

Original data processing: Reference gene primers were amplified, and this amplification served to estimate nucleated cell counts. Data came from immunoSEQ multiplex PCR; TCRdb stores just in-frame clones and leaves some out. V, J and clone size derive from that table, while D and trimming were established from the DNA sequence. In the table there are 200,000 to 250,000 clones, 84% of which are singletons. What was sequenced was peripheral blood. V usage is TRBV4-1 and J usage is TRBJ1-3, with no clear D. This TCR was sampled from a man in his thirties or forties with active or convalescent COVID-19. The chain's CDR3 is CASSPQSGNTIYF. Written as DNA, the CDR3 is TGCGCCAGCAGCCCCCAGTCTGGAAACACCATATATTTT.